In its sample, the clone carrying this T cell receptor (beta chain) was seen a few times. The V end lost 4 bases, the J end lost 5 bases, and 14 bases lay between the germline ends. Germline V gene lookup returns CDR1 MDHEN and CDR2 SYDVKM. The CDR3 length is 14 residues. From the RT-PCR reads, TCRdb called clonotypes with MiXCR, one entry per CDR3 protein. The sample lists around 490,000 distinct CDR3 sequences, 6% to 9% occurring once. This entry belongs to a study of response to subunit inactivated influenza vaccine. This chain joins TRBV28 and TRBJ2-5, with a tentative D call TRBD1 (5 bases). The sequence came from a man aged 50-75 years who received an inactivated influenza vaccine. The sequencing here drew on PBMCs from blood, taken about 23 months after vaccination. The CDR3, as DNA: TGTGCCAGCAGTTCCTCAGGGTGGAAGGAGACCCAGTACTTC. Protein product: CASSSSGWKETQYF.